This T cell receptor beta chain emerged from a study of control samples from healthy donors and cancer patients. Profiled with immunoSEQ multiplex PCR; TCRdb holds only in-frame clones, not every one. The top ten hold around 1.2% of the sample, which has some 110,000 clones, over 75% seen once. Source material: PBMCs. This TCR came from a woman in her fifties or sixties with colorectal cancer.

The CDR3 here is CASSSRTGHNEQFF. In DNA form, the CDR3 reads TGTGCCAGCAGTTCCAGAACGGGGCACAATGAGCAGTTCTTC. The genes are TRBV27 and TRBJ2-1, with D perhaps matching TRBD1 or TRBD2 (5 bases each). Germline values: CDR1 MNHEY, CDR2 SMNVEV (reference sequence). V dropped 4 bases and J dropped 5 bases, with 12 bases sitting between them. The CDR3 loop spans 14 amino acids.